The sample holds many counts of the clone carrying this T cell receptor (beta chain). The antigen remains unidentified. Trimming took off 3 bases at V and 6 bases at J, with 12 bases between the two ends. Germline V lookup: CDR1 SGHTA, CDR2 FQGNSA. The CDR3 totals 14 residues. A single record per CDR3 protein comes from TCRdb applying MiXCR to the 5' RACE reads. The profile shows tens of thousands of distinct CDR3 sequences, approximately 12% of them singletons. The data originate from a study of neurological immune-mediated disorders. Study-wide findings and caveats: The most TCR clonal expansion was seen in HTLV-1-associated myelopathy, and the least was seen in multiple sclerosis, which fell below healthy controls.

The sequence came from a man aged 60 to 75 in good health. The chain employs TRBV7-2 and TRBJ2-1, with D possibly being TRBD1 (6 bases). The sequenced sample consisted of PBMCs. The DNA for the CDR3 is TGTGCCAGCAGCTTTCCGGACAGAGGCAATGAGCAGTTCTTC. Residues: CASSFPDRGNEQFF.